The present T cell receptor (beta chain) was sequenced within a study of identical twins. Study findings and constraints: Out-of-frame beta sequences exhibited a weaker degree of excess twin sharing.

TCRdb re-called the 5' RACE reads with MiXCR, one entry per CDR3 protein. Altogether under 300,000 distinct CDR3 sequences are present, about 6.7% being singletons, with the ten largest covering more than 12%. CDR1 is DFQATT and CDR2 is SNEGSKA in the germline V gene (reference sequence). The CDR3 covers 13 residues. Trimming at V came to 6 bases and at J to 5 bases, leaving 9 bases not matched to a gene. This clonotype was seen more than once but under ten times. Its specificity is not known. This same sample was also part of a study on T cells expressing NK-cell markers.

This chain joins TRBV20-1 and TRBJ1-1, with 7 bases that match TRBD1. The TCR was taken from a woman aged 18-29 years in good health. Sequencing was done on a sample of CD8+ T cells sorted from blood. In DNA form, the CDR3 reads TGCAGTGCCAGCGACAGGGTTGAGACTGAAGCTTTCTTT. This sequence encodes CSASDRVETEAFF.